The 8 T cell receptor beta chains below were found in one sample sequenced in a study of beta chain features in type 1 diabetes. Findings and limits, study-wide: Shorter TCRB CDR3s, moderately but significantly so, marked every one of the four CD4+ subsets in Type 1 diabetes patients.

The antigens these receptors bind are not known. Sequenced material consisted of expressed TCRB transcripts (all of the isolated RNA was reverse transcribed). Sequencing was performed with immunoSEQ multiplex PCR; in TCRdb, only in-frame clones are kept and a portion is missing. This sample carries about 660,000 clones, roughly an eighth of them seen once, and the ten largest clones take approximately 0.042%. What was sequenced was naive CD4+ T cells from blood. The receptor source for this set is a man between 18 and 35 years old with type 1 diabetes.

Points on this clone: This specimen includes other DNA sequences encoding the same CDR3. In DNA form, the CDR3 reads TGCGCCAGCAGCTTGGTTAGCGGGAGCTACAATGAGCAGTTCTTC. Translated: CASSLVSGSYNEQFF. This rearrangement joins TRBV5-1 to TRBJ2-1, with 9 bases that match TRBD2. The germline CDR1 and CDR2 sequences are SGHRS and YFSETQ. The CDR3 contains 15 residues. V was clipped by 0 bases and J by 3 bases; unmatched bases: 1.

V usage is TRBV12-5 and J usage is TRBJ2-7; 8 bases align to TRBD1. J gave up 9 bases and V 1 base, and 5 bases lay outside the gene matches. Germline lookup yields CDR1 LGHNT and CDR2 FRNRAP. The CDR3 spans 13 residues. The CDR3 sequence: CASGLGGQGRQYF. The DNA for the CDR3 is TGTGCTAGTGGTTTGGGAGGACAGGGAAGGCAGTACTTC. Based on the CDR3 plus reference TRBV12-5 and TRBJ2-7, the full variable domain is DARVTQTPRHKVTEMGQEVTMRCQPILGHNTVFWYRQTMMQGLELLAYFRNRAPLDDSGMPKDRFSAEMPDATLATLKIQPSEPRDSAVYFCASGLGGQGRQYFGPGTRLTVT.

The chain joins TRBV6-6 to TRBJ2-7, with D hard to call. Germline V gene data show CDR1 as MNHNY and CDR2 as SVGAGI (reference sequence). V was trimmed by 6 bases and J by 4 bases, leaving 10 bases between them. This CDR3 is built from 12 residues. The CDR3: CASSPTDYEQYF. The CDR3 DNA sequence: TGTGCCAGCAGCCCAACAGATTACGAGCAGTACTTC.

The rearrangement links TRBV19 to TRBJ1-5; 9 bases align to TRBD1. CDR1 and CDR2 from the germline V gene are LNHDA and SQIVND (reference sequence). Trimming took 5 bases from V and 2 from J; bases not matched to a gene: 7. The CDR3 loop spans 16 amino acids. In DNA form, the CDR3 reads TGTGCCAGTAGTCCCTCCGGGACAGGGCGCAATCAGCCCCAGCATTTT. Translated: CASSPSGTGRNQPQHF.

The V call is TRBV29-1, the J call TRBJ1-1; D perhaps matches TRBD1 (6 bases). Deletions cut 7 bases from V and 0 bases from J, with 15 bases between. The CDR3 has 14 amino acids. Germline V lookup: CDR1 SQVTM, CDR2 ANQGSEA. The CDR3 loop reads CSGKRTALNTEAFF. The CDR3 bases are TGCAGCGGGAAAAGGACAGCTCTGAACACTGAAGCTTTCTTT.

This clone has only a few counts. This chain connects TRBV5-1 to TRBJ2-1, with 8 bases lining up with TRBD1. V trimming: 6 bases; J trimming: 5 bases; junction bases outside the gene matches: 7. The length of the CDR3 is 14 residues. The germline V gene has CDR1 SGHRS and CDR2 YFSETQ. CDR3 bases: TGCGCCAGCAACCGGGACAGGTCAAACAATGAGCAGTTCTTC. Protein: CASNRDRSNNEQFF.

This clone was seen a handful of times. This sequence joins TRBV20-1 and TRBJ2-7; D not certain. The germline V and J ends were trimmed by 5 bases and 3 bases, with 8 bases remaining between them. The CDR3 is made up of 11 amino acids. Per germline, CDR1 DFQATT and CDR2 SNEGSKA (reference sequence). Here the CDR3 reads CSAYDFYEQYF. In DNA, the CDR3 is TGCAGTGCTTACGATTTCTACGAGCAGTACTTC.

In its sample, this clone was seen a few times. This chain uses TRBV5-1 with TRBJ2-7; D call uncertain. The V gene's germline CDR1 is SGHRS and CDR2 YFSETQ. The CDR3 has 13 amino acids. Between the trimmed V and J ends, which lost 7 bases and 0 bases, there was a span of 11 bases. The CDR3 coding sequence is TGCGCCAGCTCTCCGCGAGACTCCTACGAGCAGTACTTC. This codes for CASSPRDSYEQYF. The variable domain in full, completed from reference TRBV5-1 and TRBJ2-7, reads KAGVTQTPRYLIKTRGQQVTLSCSPISGHRSVSWYQQTPGQGLQFLFEYFSETQRNKGNFPGRFSGRQFSNSRSEMNVSTLELGDSALYLCASSPRDSYEQYFGPGTRLTVT.